Following are 31 T cell receptor beta chains from one sample sequenced in a study of cytotoxic CD8 clonotypes in ibrutinib-treated CLL. Using immunoSEQ multiplex PCR, the repertoire was profiled, and TCRdb retains in-frame clones only, with some absent. Seen here are 50,000 to 65,000 clones, 57% observed once, and the top ten hold about 14%. The starting material was PBMCs, obtained after 12 months of ibrutinib treatment. The receptors originated from a human donor with chronic lymphocytic leukemia.

This clone was seen once. The chain recombines TRBV27 with TRBJ2-1; 7 nucleotides match TRBD2. Germline V gene data show CDR1 as MNHEY and CDR2 as SMNVEV (reference sequence). Unmatched junction bases numbered 7, after V lost 6 bases and J lost 5 bases. The CDR3 loop spans 14 amino acids. The CDR3 protein is CASSLLAAHNEQFF. The DNA of the CDR3 is TGTGCCAGCAGCCTTCTAGCGGCCCACAATGAGCAGTTCTTC.

This clone was observed a few times. This sequence joins TRBV28 and TRBJ1-1; possible D gene TRBD1, 6 bases. The CDR3 consists of 15 residues. Germline V CDR1 and CDR2: MDHEN, SYDVKM. Trimming stripped 6 bases from V and 4 bases from J, with 18 bases between. CDR3 amino acids: CASRFLLGGATEAFF. Written as DNA, the CDR3 is TGTGCCAGCAGATTCCTGTTGGGGGGGGCCACTGAAGCTTTCTTT. The full variable domain, with the rest looked up from reference TRBV28 and TRBJ1-1, is DVKVTQSSRYLVKRTGEKVFLECVQDMDHENMFWYRQDPGLGLRLIYFSYDVKMKEKGDIPEGYSVSREKKERFSLILESASTNQTSMYLCASRFLLGGATEAFFGQGTRLTVV.

The chain links TRBV14 to TRBJ2-7; D unresolved. CDR3 length equals 13 residues. Germline CDR1 reads SGHDN; CDR2 reads FVKESK. Trimming removed 4 bases at V and 5 bases at J, with 12 bases between. CDR3 DNA: TGTGCCAGCAGCCCCCTTCACGTCGACGAGCAGTACTTC. Translating it yields CASSPLHVDEQYF.

The chain couples TRBV28 to TRBJ2-7, with D unresolved. The CDR3 totals 13 residues. The V gene's germline CDR1 is MDHEN and CDR2 SYDVKM. Trimming left V 7 bases short and J 3 bases short, with 13 bases between. CDR3: CASTLDGNYEQYF. For the CDR3, the DNA is TGTGCCAGCACCCTCGACGGAAACTACGAGCAGTACTTC.

The genes are TRBV28 and TRBJ2-7; D perhaps matches TRBD1 (5 bases). The V gene's germline CDR1 is MDHEN and CDR2 SYDVKM. Trimming left V 6 bases short and J 6 bases short, with 21 bases between. The CDR3 is 15 residues long. CDR3 nucleotides: TGTGCCAGCAGCCCTAGAGGCCGACAGACCGGCGAGCAGTACTTC. Its protein product is CASSPRGRQTGEQYF.

The gene calls are TRBV7-6 and TRBJ2-7; D is uncertain. The CDR3 covers 15 residues. The V gene lost 2 bases and the J gene lost 5 bases, with 16 bases spanning the gap. Germline CDR1 SGHVS, CDR2 FNYEAQ. The CDR3: CASSLPIDQKNEQYV. In DNA, the CDR3 is TGTGCCAGCAGCTTACCCATCGATCAGAAGAACGAGCAGTACGTC.

This clone showed up just a few times. The gene calls are TRBV9 and TRBJ1-5, with a tentative D call TRBD1 (5 bases). CDR1 is SGDLS, CDR2 YYNGEE, per germline. The ends were cut back, 9 bases at V and 3 bases at J, with 13 bases in the middle. The CDR3 runs 13 residues. Written as DNA, the CDR3 is TGTGCCACCCCCGACAGATTCAATCAGCCCCAGCATTTT. As protein: CATPDRFNQPQHF. Combining the CDR3 with reference TRBV9 and TRBJ1-5 gives the whole variable domain DSGVTQTPKHLITATGQRVTLRCSPRSGDLSVYWYQQSLDQGLQFLIQYYNGEERAKGNILERFSAQQFPDLHSELNLSSLELGDSALYFCATPDRFNQPQHFGDGTRLSIL.

V and J are TRBV11-2 and TRBJ2-7; D not certain. Trimming removed 5 bases at V and 3 bases at J, with 11 bases between. Germline lookup yields CDR1 SGHAT and CDR2 FQNNGV. The CDR3 totals 13 residues. CDR3 sequence: CASSPMAGYEQYV. CDR3 coding DNA: TGTGCCAGCAGCCCAATGGCAGGCTACGAGCAGTACGTC.

There are a few counts of this clone. The chain joins TRBV4-1 to TRBJ1-5; 7 bases line up with TRBD1. The CDR3 has 15 residues. V was pared by 0 bases and J by 5 bases, with 4 bases of the junction left unmatched. In germline, CDR1 is MGHRA, CDR2 YSYEKL. CDR3 in amino acids: CASSQDTGVDQPQHF. CDR3 nucleotides: TGCGCCAGCAGCCAAGATACAGGGGTTGATCAGCCCCAGCATTTT.

CDR3: CASSQGGISNQPQHF. The CDR3 coding sequence is TGTGCCAGCAGCCAGGGGGGTATTAGCAATCAGCCCCAGCATTTT. The chain employs TRBV6-5 and TRBJ1-5; 7 nucleotides match TRBD1. CDR3 length: 15 residues. Germline V gives CDR1 MNHEY, CDR2 SVGAGI. Unmatched junction bases numbered 5, after V lost 6 bases and J lost 0 bases.

CDR3 region: CAILKTGLNVYNEQFF. CDR3 in DNA: TGTGCCATCCTGAAAACTGGACTAAACGTGTACAATGAGCAGTTCTTC. This sequence joins TRBV2 and TRBJ2-1; TRBD2 might be the D (6 bases). With 10 bases removed from V and 4 bases from J, the gap between germline ends came to 23 bases. The CDR3 runs 16 residues. Germline values: CDR1 SNHLY, CDR2 FYNNEI.

The chain couples TRBV10-3 to TRBJ1-5; possible D gene TRBD1, 5 bases. This CDR3 is 13 amino acids long. With 4 bases removed from V and 5 bases from J, the gap between germline ends came to 9 bases. Germline CDR1 is ENHRY and CDR2 is SYGVKD. CDR3 DNA: TGTGCCATCAGTGGAGGGGCGTATCAGCCCCAGCATTTT. Encoded protein: CAISGGAYQPQHF.

The chain carries TRBV6-6 and TRBJ2-1; 9 bases line up with TRBD1. This CDR3 is 13 amino acids long. Germline trimming cut 6 bases from V and 8 bases from J; bases unmatched to any gene: 5. From germline, CDR1 is MNHNY and CDR2 SVGAGI (reference sequence). The CDR3 DNA follows: TGTGCCAGCAGGGGACAGGGAAGAGATGAGCAGTTCTTC. It codes for CASRGQGRDEQFF.

Regarding this clone: The sample holds other DNA sequences that translate to the same CDR3. This chain links TRBV30 with TRBJ2-7; D is perhaps TRBD2 (6 bases). CDR3 length: 11 amino acids. Per germline, CDR1 GTSNPN and CDR2 SVGIG (reference sequence). CDR3 bases: TGTGCTTGGGACTCATCCTACGAGCAGTACTTC. It translates to CAWDSSYEQYF.

This chain links TRBV9 with TRBJ1-1; no firm D call. Per germline, CDR1 SGDLS and CDR2 YYNGEE. V lost 4 bases and J lost 6, with 16 bases in between. The length of the CDR3 is 14 residues. CDR3 bases: TGTGCCAGCAGCCCCTTGGCCAGCCGGTCTGAAGCTTTCTTT. It codes for CASSPLASRSEAFF.

The rearrangement joins TRBV28 to TRBJ1-1; possibly TRBD1 for D (6 bases). CDR3 length: 14 amino acids. Germline CDR1 and CDR2: MDHEN and SYDVKM. V was cut by 3 bases and J by 6 bases, with 14 bases left in between. The CDR3 sequence: CASSFPTGVAEAFF. The CDR3 bases are TGTGCCAGCAGTTTCCCGACAGGTGTGGCTGAAGCTTTCTTT. Supplemented by reference TRBV28 and TRBJ1-1, the full variable domain reads DVKVTQSSRYLVKRTGEKVFLECVQDMDHENMFWYRQDPGLGLRLIYFSYDVKMKEKGDIPEGYSVSREKKERFSLILESASTNQTSMYLCASSFPTGVAEAFFGQGTRLTVV.

In DNA, the CDR3 is TGTGCCAGCAGCTCCTTACTAGCGGAGTATTACGAGCAGTACTTC. It specifies CASSSLLAEYYEQYF. The gene calls are TRBV11-2 and TRBJ2-7; 8 bases are shared with TRBD2. Unmatched junction bases numbered 9, after V lost 4 bases and J lost 4 bases. The CDR3 runs 15 residues. CDR1 and CDR2 from the germline V gene are SGHAT and FQNNGV.

This clone has a handful of counts. The CDR3 region is CASSLGLQGRNSPLHF. The CDR3 DNA reads as TGTGCCAGCAGCTTAGGGCTACAGGGACGGAATTCACCCCTCCACTTT. V usage is TRBV7-7 and J usage is TRBJ1-6, with a weak D call TRBD1 (6 bases). CDR3 length: 16 amino acids. V gave up 1 base and J gave up 7 bases, with 14 bases separating them. CDR1 is SSHAT and CDR2 is FNYEAQ in the germline V gene (reference sequence).

The table lists this clone with many counts. The J gene is TRBJ2-7, the V gene TRBV6-5; 12 bases match TRBD2. CDR1 and CDR2 (germline): MNHEY, SVGAGI. V shed 4 bases, J shed 6 bases, and the junction held 4 bases outside the gene matches. The CDR3 extends over 14 amino acids. The CDR3 bases are TGTGCCAGCAGTTCTGGACTAGCGGGGAGCGAGCAGTACGTC. Amino acids: CASSSGLAGSEQYV.

V is TRBV5-1 and J is TRBJ2-1; 10 bases are a match to TRBD2. The CDR3 is 15 residues long. Trimming at V came to 5 bases and at J to 4 bases, leaving 6 bases not matched to a gene. The germline V gene encodes CDR1 SGHRS and CDR2 YFSETQ. CDR3 in amino acids: CASRTGTSDYNEQFF. The CDR3 DNA reads TGCGCCAGCAGAACCGGGACTAGCGATTACAATGAGCAGTTCTTC.

The chain links TRBV11-3 to TRBJ2-3; TRBD2 matches 7 bases. The V gene end was trimmed by 2 bases and the J gene end by 0 bases; junction bases not matched to a gene: 5. Germline V gene lookup returns CDR1 SGHNT and CDR2 YENEEA. This CDR3 has 16 amino acids. CDR3 protein: CASSLSRTRSTDTQYF. The DNA of the CDR3 is TGTGCCAGCAGCTTAAGCCGGACTAGAAGCACAGATACGCAGTATTTT.

This rearrangement joins TRBV28 to TRBJ2-7; TRBD2 matches at 14 bases. This CDR3 has 17 amino acids. V dropped 3 bases and J dropped 4; count of bases not matched to a gene: 8. CDR1 MDHEN and CDR2 SYDVKM come from the germline V gene. The CDR3: CASSFVVGTSGGYEQYF. The CDR3, as DNA: TGTGCCAGCAGTTTTGTCGTGGGGACTAGCGGGGGTTACGAGCAGTACTTC.

The sample holds many counts of this clone. Here the CDR3 DNA reads TGTGCCAGCAGCTTGGAGGCGGGCCAAAAACTGTTTTTT. Translation gives CASSLEAGQKLFF. This chain connects TRBV7-9 to TRBJ1-4, with no clear D. From germline, CDR1 is SEHNR and CDR2 FQNEAQ (reference sequence). Trimming left V 3 bases short and J 9 bases short, with 11 bases between. The CDR3 contains 13 residues.

This chain uses TRBV19 with TRBJ2-7; D gene unclear. Germline lookup yields CDR1 LNHDA and CDR2 SQIVND (reference sequence). The V and J ends lost 7 bases and 3 bases respectively, with 13 bases between them. The CDR3 loop spans 13 amino acids. As DNA, the CDR3 is TGTGCCAGTAACATGGGTCTTGGCTACGAGCAGTACGTC. As protein: CASNMGLGYEQYV.

This clone was counted once. The chain is built from TRBV9 and TRBJ2-2; TRBD2 matches at 7 bases. The V gene's germline CDR1 is SGDLS and CDR2 YYNGEE. The CDR3 covers 15 residues. V was pared by 6 bases and J by 3 bases, with 8 bases of the junction left unmatched. The CDR3 is CASNKRLADTGELFF. CDR3 nucleotides: TGTGCCAGCAATAAGAGGCTAGCGGACACCGGGGAGCTGTTTTTT.

This chain links TRBV6-1 with TRBJ2-7; D possibly uses TRBD1 or TRBD2 (5 bases each). V lost 6 bases and J 1 base, leaving 16 bases between the germline ends. Per germline, CDR1 MNHNS and CDR2 SASEGT. This CDR3 comprises 15 residues. The CDR3 here is CASSLEGSASYEQYF. In nucleotides, the CDR3 is TGTGCCAGCAGCCTAGAGGGGAGCGCATCCTACGAGCAGTACTTC.

This clone has a count of ten or more. The V and J genes are TRBV11-2 and TRBJ2-3; TRBD1 matches 9 bases. Germline V gene lookup returns CDR1 SGHAT and CDR2 FQNNGV. The CDR3 has 15 amino acids. Trimming took 3 bases from V and 2 from J; bases not matched to a gene: 3. The CDR3 protein is CASSFGQGNTDTQYF. The CDR3 DNA reads as TGTGCCAGCAGCTTCGGACAGGGGAACACAGATACGCAGTATTTT. The whole variable domain, filled in from reference TRBV11-2 and TRBJ2-3, reads EAGVAQSPRYKIIEKRQSVAFWCNPISGHATLYWYQQILGQGPKLLIQFQNNGVVDDSQLPKDRFSAERLKGVDSTLKIQPAKLEDSAVYLCASSFGQGNTDTQYFGPGTRLTVL.

This clone was seen a handful of times. The chain uses TRBV4-1 and TRBJ2-7; unclear D gene. Deletions cut 4 bases from V and 1 base from J, with 17 bases between. Germline V gene sequence: CDR1 MGHRA, CDR2 YSYEKL. The CDR3 sequence is 16 residues long. CDR3 in DNA: TGCGCCAGCAGCCTGAAGCTACCCCGGCGTTCCTACGAGCAGTACTTC. It specifies CASSLKLPRRSYEQYF.

The rearrangement uses TRBV18 and TRBJ1-2, with 7 nucleotides matching TRBD1. J was trimmed by 7 bases and V by 2 bases; bases with no gene match: 1. Germline V CDR1 and CDR2: KGHSH, LQKENI. This CDR3 has 12 residues. Here the CDR3 DNA reads TGTGCCAGCTCACCAGGGACAGTTGGCTACACCTTC. Amino acid sequence: CASSPGTVGYTF. The whole variable domain, remainder taken from reference TRBV18 and TRBJ1-2, is NAGVMQNPRHLVRRRGQEARLRCSPMKGHSHVYWYRQLPEEGLKFMVYLQKENIIDESGMPKERFSAEFPKEGPSILRIQQVVRGDSAAYFCASSPGTVGYTFGSGTRLTVV.

In this sample, this clone turned up a few times. J is TRBJ2-5 and V is TRBV10-3; D is ambiguous. Trimming stripped 3 bases from V and 5 bases from J, with 13 bases between. The CDR3 contains 14 residues. Germline values: CDR1 ENHRY, CDR2 SYGVKD. CDR3 in amino acids: CAISEEVKWETQYF. The CDR3 coding sequence is TGTGCCATCAGTGAAGAGGTAAAGTGGGAGACCCAGTACTTC.

This clone was observed a handful of times. The chain has TRBV7-2 and TRBJ2-1; 8 bases line up with TRBD2. Germline values: CDR1 SGHTA, CDR2 FQGNSA. V lost 5 bases and J lost 7; bases outside the gene matches: 16. The CDR3 sequence is 17 residues long. This chain's CDR3 is CASSLTFRGSGMNEQFF. CDR3 in DNA: TGTGCCAGCAGCCTCACCTTTAGAGGTAGCGGGATGAATGAGCAGTTCTTC.